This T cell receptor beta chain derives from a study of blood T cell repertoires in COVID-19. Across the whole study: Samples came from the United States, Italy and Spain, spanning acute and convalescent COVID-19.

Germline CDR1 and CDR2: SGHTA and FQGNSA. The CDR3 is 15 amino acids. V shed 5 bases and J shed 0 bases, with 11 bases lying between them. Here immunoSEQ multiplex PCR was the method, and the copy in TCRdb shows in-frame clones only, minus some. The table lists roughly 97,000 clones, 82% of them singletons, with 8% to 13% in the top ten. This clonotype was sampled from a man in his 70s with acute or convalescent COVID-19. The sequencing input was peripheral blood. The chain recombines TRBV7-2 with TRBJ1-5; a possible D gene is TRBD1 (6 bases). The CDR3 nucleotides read TGTGCCAGCAGCGCGACAGGTCTTAGCAATCAGCCCCAGCATTTT. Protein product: CASSATGLSNQPQHF.